This T cell receptor (beta chain) was documented in a study of blood T cell repertoires in COVID-19. Study summary: T cells, B-cell-depleted T cells, or PBMCs supplied cDNA or gDNA.

This CDR3 spans 13 amino acids. Losses at the gene ends were 3 bases for V and 4 bases for J; bases not matched to a gene: 3. This clone has just a few counts. Profiling relied on immunoSEQ multiplex PCR, and the TCRdb table lists in-frame clones only, not all of them. The sample lists about 250,000 clones; roughly 84% were seen once. Input material: peripheral blood. The chain joins TRBV12-3 or TRBV12-4 to TRBJ2-7; 7 bases fit TRBD2. This TCR was recovered from a woman in her forties with active or convalescent COVID-19. CDR3 nucleotide sequence: TGTGCCAGCAGTTTCGGGACTACATACGAGCAGTACTTC. It translates to CASSFGTTYEQYF.